The clone carrying this T cell receptor beta chain was detected many times. Antigen unknown. The data belong to a study of early T cells in non-severe SARS-CoV-2 infection. Background on the study: Alpha and beta chains were unpaired, from unsorted whole-blood bulk RNA. General observations from the study: Private and CD4 specificities were missed by VDJdb matching, skewed to anti-spike CD8.

Per the germline V gene, CDR1 is SGHTS and CDR2 is YDEGEE. Trimming left V 2 bases short and J 0 bases short, with 11 bases between. The CDR3 loop spans 15 amino acids. In the library, individual cDNA molecules carried attached unique molecular identifiers. TCRdb recomputed calls from the 5' RACE reads with MiXCR, one row per CDR3 protein. The sample records 35,000 to 45,000 distinct CDR3 sequences, about 9.3% being singletons. This receptor was identified in an adult who was a healthcare worker with PCR-confirmed SARS-CoV-2 infection or an uninfected control (not recorded which). Sequencing was done on a sample of whole blood. This chain connects TRBV5-8 to TRBJ1-2; D is unresolved. The CDR3 nucleotides read TGTGCCAGCAGCTTAACGAGGAGCCCTAACTATGGCTACACCTTC. Translation: CASSLTRSPNYGYTF.